This T cell receptor (beta chain) was retrieved from a study of early T cells in non-severe SARS-CoV-2 infection. Study-wide context: The authors sequenced bulk RNA from unsorted whole blood, leaving chains unpaired.

V was pared by 6 bases and J by 4 bases, with 4 bases of the junction left unmatched. Germline V gene sequence: CDR1 MNHEY, CDR2 SVGAGI. There are 13 residues in the CDR3. This clonotype was found many times. Its antigen is not identified. Study-wide results and limits: Missing private and CD4 specificities, VDJdb matching favored anti-spike CD8 responses.

cDNA molecules, individually, were tagged with unique molecular identifiers. MiXCR, applied by TCRdb to the 5' RACE reads, yields one record per CDR3 protein. The sample contains approximately 47,000 distinct CDR3 sequences, over 5% of which appear only once. V gene TRBV6-5 combines with J gene TRBJ2-7; 9 bases match TRBD1. The starting material was whole blood, obtained at baseline. The TCR comes from an adult who was a healthcare worker with PCR-confirmed SARS-CoV-2 infection or an uninfected control (not recorded which). The CDR3 reads CASRYRGQYEQYF. The CDR3 region has the DNA TGTGCCAGCAGATACAGGGGGCAATACGAGCAGTACTTC.